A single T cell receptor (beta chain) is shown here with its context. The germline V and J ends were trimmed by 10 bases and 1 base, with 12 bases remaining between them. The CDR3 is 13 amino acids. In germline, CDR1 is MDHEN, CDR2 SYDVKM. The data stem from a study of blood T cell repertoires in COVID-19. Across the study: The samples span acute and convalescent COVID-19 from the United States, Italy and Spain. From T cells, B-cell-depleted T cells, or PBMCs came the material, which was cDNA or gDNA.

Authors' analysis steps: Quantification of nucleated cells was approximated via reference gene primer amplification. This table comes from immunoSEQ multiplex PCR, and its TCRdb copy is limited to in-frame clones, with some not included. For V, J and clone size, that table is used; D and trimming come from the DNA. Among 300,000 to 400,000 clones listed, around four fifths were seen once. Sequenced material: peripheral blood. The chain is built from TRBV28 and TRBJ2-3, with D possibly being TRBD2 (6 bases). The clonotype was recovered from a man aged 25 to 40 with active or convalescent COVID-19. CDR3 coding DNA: TGTGCCACGGCGCCTAGCGGCACAGATACGCAGTATTTT. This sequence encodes CATAPSGTDTQYF.